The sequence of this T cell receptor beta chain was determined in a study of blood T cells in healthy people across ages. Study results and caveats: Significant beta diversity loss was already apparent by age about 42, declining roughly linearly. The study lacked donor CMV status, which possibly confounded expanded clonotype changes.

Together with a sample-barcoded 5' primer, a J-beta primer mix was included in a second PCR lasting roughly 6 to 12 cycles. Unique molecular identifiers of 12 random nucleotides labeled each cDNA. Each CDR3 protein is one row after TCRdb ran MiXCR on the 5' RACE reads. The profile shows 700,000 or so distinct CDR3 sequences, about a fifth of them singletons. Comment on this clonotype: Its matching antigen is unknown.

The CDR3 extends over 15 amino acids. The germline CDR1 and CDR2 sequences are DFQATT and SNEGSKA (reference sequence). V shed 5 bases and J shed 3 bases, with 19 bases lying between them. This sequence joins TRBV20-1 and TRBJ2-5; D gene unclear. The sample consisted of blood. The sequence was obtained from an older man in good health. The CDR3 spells CSARNSATPKETQYF. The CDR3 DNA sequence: TGCAGTGCTCGGAACTCCGCGACACCCAAAGAGACCCAGTACTTC.